Presented here are 4 T cell receptor beta chains from one specimen sequenced in a study of CD8+ T cells in alopecia areata. Cutaneous lymph nodes were pooled and cells sorted by CD4, CD8alpha, NKG2D, NKG2ACE and more. cDNA reverse transcribed from extracted RNA served as the sequencing template. Produced via immunoSEQ multiplex PCR; TCRdb's table is partial and in-frame only. The sample is made up of 200,000 to 300,000 clones, none counted only once. The sample consisted of CD4+ T cells sorted from a lymph node. The receptors come from a C3H/HeJ mouse with alopecia areata. Strain haplotype at MHC: H2-k.

This clone was seen more than once but under ten times. Mouse gene names apply. Read data end 4 residues before the CDR3 end; the end is taken from the germline J gene. The rearrangement joins TRBV13-2 to TRBJ2-2, with 10 bases matching TRBD1. Looked up from germline, CDR1 is NNHNN and CDR2 is SYGAGS (reference sequence). The V segment lost 3 bases and the J segment 5 bases; nucleotides outside the gene matches: 1. The CDR3 sequence is 14 residues long. CDR3 amino acids: CASGGGQGTGQLYF. Partial CDR3 DNA: TGTGCCAGCGGTGGGGGACAGGGGACCGGG.

Turning to this clone: Gene names denote mouse genes. The read gets to within 4 residues of the CDR3 end, and the germline J gene fills in the rest. The sample carries other DNA sequences with the same CDR3. V is TRBV19 and J is TRBJ1-2, with D perhaps TRBD1 (5 bases). The V end lost 5 bases, the J end lost 1 base, and 9 bases lay between the germline ends. This CDR3 has 13 amino acids. Per the germline V gene, CDR1 is FNHDT and CDR2 is SITEND (reference sequence). The CDR3 DNA, read in part, is TGTGCCAGCAGCCGTGACAGAAACTCC. Translating gives CASSRDRNS. The CDR3, in full, reads CASSRDRNSDYTF.

Comments on this clone: Each gene name is a mouse one. The sequenced fragment ends 4 residues before the CDR3 boundary, so the rest is inferred from the germline J gene. The rearrangement joins TRBV19 to TRBJ2-7, with a tentative D call TRBD1 (5 bases). Germline CDR1 reads FNHDT; CDR2 reads SITEND (reference sequence). The CDR3 consists of 15 residues. V lost 0 bases and J 0 bases, leaving 10 bases between the germline ends. CDR3 loop: CASSIAEGSSYEQYF. The part of the CDR3 DNA that was read is TGTGCCAGCAGTATAGCTGAGGGGAGCTCCTAT.

On this clone itself: Gene names are the mouse ones. The sequenced fragment ends 4 residues before the CDR3 boundary, so the rest is inferred from the germline J gene. The chain couples TRBV1 to TRBJ2-2; 10 bases are a match to TRBD1. This CDR3 is built from 16 residues. In germline, CDR1 is NSQYPW, CDR2 LRSPGD (reference sequence). V lost 3 bases and J lost 3; bases outside the gene matches: 4. This CDR3 reads CTCSARQGADTGQLYF. CDR3 bases read: TGCACCTGCAGTGCCCGACAGGGGGCGGACACCGGG.